A single sample gave rise to the 27 T cell receptor beta chains below, sequenced in a study of T cells in Graves' hyperthyroidism and ophthalmopathy. TCR beta CDR3 regions were amplified from RNA transcripts. When the TCR CDR3 underwent first-round RT-PCR, the HTBI primer set was used. TCRdb re-analysed the multiplex PCR reads in MiXCR, keeping a single row per CDR3 protein. Of approximately 500,000 distinct CDR3 sequences in the sample, 35% to 55% are singletons; the top ten hold approximately 8.4%. Sequenced material: peripheral blood or thyroid tissue (not recorded which). Every receptor here comes from a woman between 18 and 30 years old with Graves' hyperthyroidism.

The CDR3 here is CAISEGMDRKNTGELFF. As DNA, the CDR3 is TGTGCCATCAGTGAGGGGATGGACAGAAAGAACACCGGGGAGCTGTTTTTT. This chain joins TRBV10-3 and TRBJ2-2, with D possibly matching TRBD1 (6 bases). This CDR3 is built from 17 residues. V lost 2 bases, J lost 1 base, and 14 bases lay in between. Germline CDR1 ENHRY, CDR2 SYGVKD.

This clonotype has a handful of counts. The chain links TRBV15 to TRBJ2-7, with D maybe TRBD1 (6 bases). Germline lookup yields CDR1 LNHNV and CDR2 YYDKDF (reference sequence). CDR3 length: 13 residues. V was clipped by 11 bases and J by 0 bases, with 14 bases between them. The CDR3 DNA reads TGTGCCTACAGGGCCTTGGGCTCCTACGAGCAGTACTTC. Protein sequence: CAYRALGSYEQYF.

This clonotype was found a few times. V and J are TRBV6-5 and TRBJ1-1; TRBD1 matches at 7 bases. Per germline, CDR1 MNHEY and CDR2 SVGAGI. The CDR3 is 19 amino acids. The V and J ends lost 5 bases and 0 bases, in that order; junction bases with no gene match: 18. The CDR3 is CASSEIVRRQGIMNTEAFF. CDR3 DNA sequence: TGTGCCAGCAGTGAAATCGTCAGGAGACAGGGTATCATGAACACTGAAGCTTTCTTT.

The V and J genes are TRBV29-1 and TRBJ2-7; TRBD2 agrees at 11 bases. This CDR3 is 16 amino acids long. Trimming at V came to 2 bases and at J to 2 bases, leaving 8 bases not matched to a gene. Germline V gene data show CDR1 as SQVTM and CDR2 as ANQGSEA. The CDR3 nucleotides read TGCAGCGTTGAAACCCGTACTAGCGGGAGTACCTACGAGCAGTACTTC. This sequence encodes CSVETRTSGSTYEQYF.

On this clonotype: The junction departs from germline at one end; a sequencing error may be responsible. The V call is TRBV7-3, the J call TRBJ2-1; possibly TRBD2 for D (5 bases). Germline CDR1 SGHTA, CDR2 FQGTGA. The length of the CDR3 is 16 residues. CDR3: CASSPDLPSSYDEQFF. DNA for the CDR3: TGTGCCAGCAGCCCAGATCTCCCTAGCTCCTACGATGAGCAGTTCTTC.

As to this clonotype: One base away lies a much larger clone, so this may be a sequencing read error. V is TRBV7-3 and J is TRBJ1-5; no reliable D call. This CDR3 has 15 amino acids. From germline, CDR1 is SGHTA and CDR2 FQGTGA. Here the CDR3 reads CASSPEPGSNRPQHF. The CDR3 coding sequence is TGTGCCAGCAGCCCTGAGCCGGGGAGCAATCGGCCCCAGCATTTT.

A few counts support this clonotype. Being one base from a much bigger clone, this may be a read error. The V and J genes are TRBV20-1 and TRBJ1-2, with D perhaps TRBD1 (6 bases). V dropped 4 bases and J dropped 8 bases, with 14 bases sitting between them. The CDR3 sequence is 12 residues long. Germline V gene lookup returns CDR1 DFQATT and CDR2 SNEGSKA (reference sequence). CDR3 bases: TGCAGTGCTACGGGACACCAGAGCGGCTACACCTTC. Its translation is CSATGHQSGYTF.

The chain has TRBV4-2 and TRBJ1-2; TRBD1 matches at 8 bases. Germline assignment: CDR1 LGHNA and CDR2 YNFKEQ. The V segment lost 0 bases and the J segment 2 bases; nucleotides outside the gene matches: 2. The CDR3 runs to 15 residues. The CDR3 protein is CASSQDTGGNYGYTF. CDR3 coding DNA: TGTGCCAGCAGCCAAGATACAGGGGGAAACTATGGCTACACCTTC.

The genes are TRBV5-1 and TRBJ2-5; D is possibly TRBD1 or TRBD2 (5 bases each). Germline V lookup: CDR1 SGHRS, CDR2 YFSETQ. V lost 4 bases and J lost 3, with 13 bases in between. This CDR3 has 14 residues. CDR3 sequence: CASSTGTTKETQYF. In nucleotides, the CDR3 is TGCGCCAGCAGCACCGGGACCACCAAAGAGACCCAGTACTTC.

This clonotype was found many times. V and J are TRBV19 and TRBJ2-7, with 13 bases aligning to TRBD2. The CDR3 loop spans 13 amino acids. V lost 6 bases and J lost 5; bases outside the gene matches: 1. The germline CDR1 and CDR2 sequences are LNHDA and SQIVND (reference sequence). Here the CDR3 reads CASSGLAGDEQYF. DNA for the CDR3: TGTGCCAGTAGCGGACTAGCGGGAGACGAGCAGTACTTC.

This clonotype came up many times. The chain has TRBV10-3 and TRBJ2-7, with D possibly matching TRBD1 (6 bases). The V end was cut by 4 bases, the J end by 1 base, with 11 bases between. The germline CDR1 and CDR2 sequences are ENHRY and SYGVKD. The CDR3 runs 14 residues. The CDR3 sequence is CAISGFGQSYEQYF. The CDR3 nucleotides are TGTGCCATCAGTGGGTTTGGACAGTCCTACGAGCAGTACTTC.

This clonotype was seen repeatedly, ten times or more. The V gene is TRBV7-2, the J gene TRBJ1-2, with TRBD1 matching 10 bases. There are 15 residues in the CDR3. V dropped 3 bases and J dropped 8; count of bases not matched to a gene: 9. Per germline, CDR1 SGHTA and CDR2 FQGNSA. The CDR3 loop is CASSLELGDRGGYTF. The CDR3 region has the DNA TGTGCCAGCAGCTTGGAACTTGGGGACAGGGGAGGCTACACCTTC.

A note on this clonotype: A read error may explain this, as a much larger clone is one base away. This chain links TRBV7-6 with TRBJ2-2; D perhaps matches TRBD1 (5 bases). CDR3 length equals 15 residues. Germline CDR1 reads SGHVS; CDR2 reads FNYEAQ. CDR3 DNA: TGTGCCAGCAACTTACACCAGGGGAACACCGGGGAGCTGTTTTTT. Protein sequence: CASNLHQGNTGELFF.

This clonotype was counted many times. The V call is TRBV20-1, the J call TRBJ1-4; maybe TRBD1 (6 bases). This CDR3 is 13 amino acids long. Germline V gene data show CDR1 as DFQATT and CDR2 as SNEGSKA (reference sequence). The V and J ends lost 6 bases and 5 bases respectively, with 13 bases between them. The CDR3 is CSATQGLNEKLFF. The CDR3 DNA follows: TGCAGTGCGACACAGGGCCTGAATGAAAAACTGTTTTTT.

As regards this clonotype: Since a much larger clone is just one base distant, this may be a read error. This chain links TRBV12-3 or TRBV12-4 with TRBJ1-1; 9 nucleotides match TRBD1. The CDR3 has 16 amino acids. The CDR3 reads CASSLDGTGLGTEALF. CDR3 nucleotide sequence: TGTGCCAGCAGTTTAGACGGGACAGGGCTGGGTACTGAAGCTCTCTTT.

This clonotype has at least ten counts. The chain carries TRBV15 and TRBJ2-5; D remains unclear. CDR1 and CDR2 from the germline V gene are LNHNV and YYDKDF (reference sequence). V was cut by 5 bases and J by 0 bases, with 16 bases left in between. The CDR3 has 16 amino acids. CDR3: CATSLPVLRDQETQYF. CDR3 in DNA: TGTGCCACCAGCCTTCCAGTTCTTAGGGACCAAGAGACCCAGTACTTC.

Here the CDR3 DNA reads TGCAGTGCTAGTGGGGGGAGACGACGGGGGGAGCAGTACTTC. Protein product: CSASGGRRRGEQYF. The genes are TRBV20-1 and TRBJ2-7; D is perhaps TRBD2 (6 bases). This CDR3 comprises 14 residues. Germline CDR1 is DFQATT and CDR2 is SNEGSKA (reference sequence). Trimming stripped 3 bases from V and 7 bases from J, with 19 bases between.

Ten or more counts support this clonotype. The CDR3 DNA follows: TGTGCCAGCGGGGACAGGGAATACGAGCAGTACTTC. Its translation is CASGDREYEQYF. The J gene is TRBJ2-7, the V gene TRBV18; TRBD1 agrees at 9 bases. The V and J ends lost 8 bases and 4 bases, in that order; junction bases with no gene match: 3. This CDR3 is built from 12 residues. The germline CDR1 and CDR2 sequences are KGHSH and LQKENI.

Regarding this clonotype: Just one base apart from a much larger clone, this may be a read error. The chain has TRBV6-4 and TRBJ2-7; 9 nucleotides agree with TRBD1. Losses at the gene ends were 6 bases for V and 2 bases for J; bases not matched to a gene: 8. CDR1 is MRHNA, CDR2 SNTAGT, per germline. This CDR3 comprises 15 residues. The CDR3 bases are TGTGCCAGCAGCTTCACCGGGACAGGGCCCTACGAGCAGTACTTC. Translating it yields CASSFTGTGPYEQYF.

At least ten counts were recorded for this clonotype. V is TRBV12-3 or TRBV12-4 and J is TRBJ2-2, with D possibly TRBD2 on 6 matching bases. The CDR3 loop spans 15 amino acids. Trimming took 6 bases from V and 2 from J, leaving 13 bases between them. The CDR3 DNA is TGTGCCAGCAGAGATAGTAGCGGAAACACCGGGGAGCTGTTTTTT. This translates into CASRDSSGNTGELFF.

In this sample, this clonotype turned up many times. The V gene is TRBV19, the J gene TRBJ1-2, with 9 nucleotides matching TRBD1. J gave up 5 bases and V 5 bases, and 9 bases lay outside the gene matches. Germline V gene lookup returns CDR1 LNHDA and CDR2 SQIVND (reference sequence). The length of the CDR3 is 15 residues. CDR3 protein: CASSVTGTGNYGYTF. CDR3 DNA: TGTGCCAGTAGTGTCACCGGGACAGGGAATTATGGCTACACCTTC.

This clonotype was found many times. The chain's CDR3 is CASSQDSVDGDEQYF. As DNA, the CDR3 is TGTGCCAGCAGCCAAGATTCAGTCGACGGGGACGAGCAGTACTTC. J is TRBJ2-7 and V is TRBV14; a weak D match, TRBD2 (5 bases). Germline lookup yields CDR1 SGHDN and CDR2 FVKESK. The length of the CDR3 is 15 residues. V gave up 0 bases and J gave up 5 bases, with 14 bases separating them.

The chain joins TRBV7-8 to TRBJ2-6; no firm D call. Germline CDR1 is SGHVS and CDR2 is FQNEAQ. Deletions cut 1 base from V and 11 bases from J, with 9 bases between. CDR3 size: 13 residues. The DNA for the CDR3 is TGTGCCAGCAGCTTAGTGGCGGATTACGTCCTGACTTTC. Residues: CASSLVADYVLTF.

At least ten counts were recorded for this clonotype. The chain carries TRBV25-1 and TRBJ2-7; the match to TRBD2 covers 8 bases. Germline V gene data show CDR1 as MGHDK and CDR2 as SYGVNS. V lost 5 bases, J lost 0 bases, and 3 bases stayed unmatched. The length of the CDR3 is 14 residues. CDR3 DNA sequence: TGTGCCAGCAGTACGGGGGGGAGCTCCTACGAGCAGTACTTC. Its translation: CASSTGGSSYEQYF.

CDR3: CASSADRGENGYTF. The DNA for the CDR3 is TGTGCCAGCAGCGCGGACAGGGGGGAAAATGGCTACACCTTC. This chain uses TRBV7-3 with TRBJ1-2; 10 bases line up with TRBD1. The J segment lost 6 bases and the V segment lost 5 bases, leaving 6 bases of the junction unmatched. CDR3 length: 14 residues. Germline V CDR1 and CDR2: SGHTA, FQGTGA.

In its sample, this clonotype was seen many times. V usage is TRBV5-5 and J usage is TRBJ1-5; D call uncertain. The CDR3 spans 17 residues. V lost 3 bases to trimming and J lost 0 bases, with 16 bases between them. Germline V gene sequence: CDR1 SGHKS, CDR2 YYEKEE (reference sequence). In DNA form, the CDR3 reads TGTGCCAGCAGCTCCCACCCCACCACTAATAGCAATCAGCCCCAGCATTTT. Translation gives CASSSHPTTNSNQPQHF.

This chain links TRBV24-1 with TRBJ2-7; D is possibly TRBD1 or TRBD2 (5 bases each). This CDR3 contains 13 residues. Germline V gene lookup returns CDR1 KGHDR and CDR2 SFDVKD. Trimming removed 7 bases at V and 2 bases at J, with 11 bases between. CDR3 sequence (DNA): TGTGCCACCAGCCGGGACGGACCCTACGAGCAGTACTTC. Protein: CATSRDGPYEQYF.